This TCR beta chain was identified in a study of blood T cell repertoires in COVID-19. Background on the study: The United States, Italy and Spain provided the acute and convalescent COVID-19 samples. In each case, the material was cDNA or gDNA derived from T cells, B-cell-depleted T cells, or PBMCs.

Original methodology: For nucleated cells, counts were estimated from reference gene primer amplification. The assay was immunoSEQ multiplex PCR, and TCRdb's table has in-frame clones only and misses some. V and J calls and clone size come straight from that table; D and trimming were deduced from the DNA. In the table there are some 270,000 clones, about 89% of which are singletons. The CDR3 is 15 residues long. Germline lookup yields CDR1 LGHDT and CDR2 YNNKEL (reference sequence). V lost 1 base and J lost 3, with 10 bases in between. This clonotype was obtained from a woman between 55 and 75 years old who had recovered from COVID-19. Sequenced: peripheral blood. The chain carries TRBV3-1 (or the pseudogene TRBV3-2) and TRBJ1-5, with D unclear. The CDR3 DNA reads TGTGCCAGCAGCCAAGGGCTACAGATCAATCAGCCCCAGCATTTT. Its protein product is CASSQGLQINQPQHF.